The rows below give T cell receptor beta chains drawn from one sample of a study of blood T cell repertoires in COVID-19. Clones were sequenced by immunoSEQ multiplex PCR, and TCRdb holds only the in-frame ones, with some missing. The sample carries some 220,000 clones, roughly 84% recorded once. Material: peripheral blood. Receptor source: a man over 45 with active or convalescent COVID-19. Each CDR3 is given with its conserved first and last residue. A D gene is named only where the DNA matches it firmly. Clone size is shown for a subset of rows, as once, few, many or a class of expanded clone.

TRBJ1-2	.	.	TRBV11-2	CASSSLTGNYGYTF	TGTGCCAGCAGCTCCTTGACAGGCAACTATGGCTACACCTTC
TRBJ1-5	.	few	TRBV28	CASSLRSRGQPQHF	TGTGCCAGCAGTTTGAGGTCGCGCGGCCAGCCCCAGCATTTT
TRBJ2-5	TRBD1	.	TRBV4-1	CASSPGIGTGQETQYF	TGCGCCAGCAGCCCAGGAATAGGGACAGGACAAGAGACCCAGTACTTC
TRBJ2-1	.	.	TRBV21-1	CASSNGPGISYNEQFF	TGTGCCAGCAGCAACGGGCCGGGGATCTCCTACAATGAGCAGTTCTTC
TRBJ1-3	.	.	TRBV28	CASSRGARPGNTIYF	TGTGCCAGCAGCCGGGGAGCGAGGCCTGGAAACACCATATATTTT
TRBJ1-1	TRBD1	.	TRBV13	CASRDVRDRGTEAFF	TGTGCCAGCAGGGACGTCCGGGACAGGGGGACTGAAGCTTTCTTT
TRBJ1-4	.	.	TRBV3-1/TRBV3-2	CASSQDWGATNEKLFF	TGTGCCAGCAGCCAAGATTGGGGAGCAACTAATGAAAAACTGTTTTTT
TRBJ2-2	TRBD1	.	TRBV27	CASSFQGAPVNTGELFF	TGTGCCAGCAGTTTCCAGGGGGCGCCGGTGAACACCGGGGAGCTGTTTTTT
TRBJ2-5	.	.	TRBV28	CASSLLGRTGQETQYF	TGTGCCAGCAGTTTATTAGGGAGGACAGGCCAAGAGACCCAGTACTTC
TRBJ1-4	.	few	TRBV27	CASSPTKQTVQLFF	TGTGCCAGCAGTCCGACCAAACAGACAGTACAACTGTTTTTT